Listed below are T cell receptor beta chains from one sample, sequenced in a study of PD-1 blockade in classical Hodgkin lymphoma. Profiling relied on immunoSEQ multiplex PCR, and the TCRdb table lists in-frame clones only, not all of them. The sample lists about 93,000 clones; roughly 73% were seen once. The specimen was peripheral blood mononuclear cells (PBMCs), collected before the fourth cycle of nivolumab. The receptors shown here come from a human donor with classical Hodgkin lymphoma. Each CDR3 is given with its conserved first and last residue. A D gene is named only where the DNA matches it firmly. Size is stated for part of the rows, as once, few or many counts, or as a class when the clone is expanded.

cdr3_length clone_size j_call v_call d_call cdr3_nt cdr3_aa
18 few TRBJ2-7 TRBV28 - TGTGCCAGCAGTTTACGCGGTATGAGGGGGGCGAATCCGAACGAGCAGTACTTC CASSLRGMRGANPNEQYF
15 - TRBJ2-5 TRBV5-1 - TGCGCCAGCAGCGAGGGGGGTACCTTCCGGGAGACCCAGTACTTC CASSEGGTFRETQYF
14 - TRBJ1-1 TRBV12-5 TRBD1 TGTGCTAGTGGTTTGCCGACAGACAGGGCTGAAGCTTTCTTT CASGLPTDRAEAFF
15 - TRBJ1-1 TRBV4-2 - TGTGCCAGCAGCGGGCGACAGATTCTAAACACTGAAGCTTTCTTT CASSGRQILNTEAFF
11 - TRBJ2-2 TRBV7-9 - TGTGCCAGCAGCTTACCCGGGGAGCTGTTTTTT CASSLPGELFF
13 once TRBJ1-2 TRBV29-1 TRBD1 TGCAGCGTTGAAGGACAGGGGGCCTCCGTCTACACCTTC CSVEGQGASVYTF
14 - TRBJ1-3 TRBV9 TRBD1 TGTGCCAGCAGCGAGACAGGGTCTGGAAACACCATATATTTT CASSETGSGNTIYF
15 - TRBJ1-4 TRBV12-5 - TGTGCTAGTGGTTTCCCCCCGGGATCAGGGGAAAAACTGTTTTTT CASGFPPGSGEKLFF
13 once TRBJ1-4 TRBV28 - TGTGCCAGCAGTTTGTCAGGGGAGGAAAAACTGTTTTTT CASSLSGEEKLFF
16 - TRBJ2-5 TRBV11-2 TRBD2 TGTGCCAGCAGCTTAGAACTAGCGGGAGGGCCAGTGACCCAGTACTTC CASSLELAGGPVTQYF
15 - TRBJ2-7 TRBV7-6 TRBD2 TGTGCCAGCAGCTTAGGCACCGGGACTAGCCACGAGCAGTACTTC CASSLGTGTSHEQYF
15 - TRBJ1-2 TRBV5-1 - TGCGCCAGCAGCTTGGGGGCCGGGGGTGCCTATGGCTACACCTTC CASSLGAGGAYGYTF
14 - TRBJ2-5 TRBV9 - TGTGCCAGCAGCGTAGGACGGAGAGGTGAGACCCAGTACTTC CASSVGRRGETQYF
16 - TRBJ1-6 TRBV5-4 - TGTGCCAGCAGCCCCGGGGGCAGGGGAGGAAATTCACCCCTCCACTTT CASSPGGRGGNSPLHF
15 - TRBJ1-2 TRBV6-5 TRBD1 TGTGCCAGCAGTTCCCCGGGACAGGGAGTTTATGGCTACACCTTC CASSSPGQGVYGYTF
15 - TRBJ2-7 TRBV5-6 - TGTGCCAGCAGCCCGAGGGGGTTAGAGGACTACGAGCAGTACTTC CASSPRGLEDYEQYF
18 - TRBJ2-3 TRBV19 TRBD1 TGTGCCAGTCCACCACAGCCGGGACAGATCTTCATAAGGGATACGCAGTATTTT CASPPQPGQIFIRDTQYF
14 - TRBJ2-5 TRBV5-4 - TGTGCCAGCAGCTTGGGGACAGCCGAAGAGACCCAGTACTTC CASSLGTAEETQYF
13 - TRBJ1-5 TRBV6-5 - TGTGCCAGCAGTCCTCGGGGGAATCAGCCCCAGCATTTT CASSPRGNQPQHF
11 medium-sized TRBJ1-2 TRBV20-1 - TGCAGTGGAAGCGGTAACTATGGCTACACCTTC CSGSGNYGYTF
17 - TRBJ2-7 TRBV29-1 TRBD1 TGCAGCGTTGAAGATCAGATGCCCCGGGACAGGGACTACGAGCAGTACTTC CSVEDQMPRDRDYEQYF
14 few TRBJ1-1 TRBV7-9 - TGTGCCAGCAGCTTAGCGACCGGGGGAAATCGGGCTTTCTTT CASSLATGGNRAFF
13 - TRBJ2-3 TRBV7-2 - TGTGCCAGCAGCTTCGATCGTCCAGATACGCAGTATTTT CASSFDRPDTQYF
15 - TRBJ1-2 TRBV11-3 TRBD1 TGTGCCAGCAGCTCCCGACAGGGGCACAACTATGGCTACACCTTC CASSSRQGHNYGYTF
17 - TRBJ2-5 TRBV18 TRBD2 TGTGCCAGCTCACCACTTGAGACTAGCGGGAACCAAGAGACCCAGTACTTC CASSPLETSGNQETQYF
14 - TRBJ1-5 TRBV6-5 - TGTGCCACCCAGGAGGGGGGGCGCAATCAGTCCCAGCATTTT CATQEGGRNQSQHF
13 - TRBJ1-1 TRBV19 TRBD1 TGTGCCAGTAGTTCACGGACAGGGCATGGAGCTTTCTTT CASSSRTGHGAFF
19 few TRBJ1-4 TRBV11-2 - TGTGCCAGCAGCTTAACGTACATGGGCAGCAGACCAACTAATGAAAAACTGTTTTTT CASSLTYMGSRPTNEKLFF
17 - TRBJ2-3 TRBV7-6 TRBD2 TGTGCCAGCAGCTTAGGAACGGGCCGGGGGGGCCGAGATACGCAGTATTTT CASSLGTGRGGRDTQYF
17 - TRBJ2-3 TRBV7-9 - TGTGCCAGCAGCTTAGCGGCGGCAGGAGGACGCACAGATACGCAGTATTTT CASSLAAAGGRTDTQYF
13 - TRBJ2-7 TRBV25-1 TRBD1 TGTGCCAGCAGTGATTCGGACAGGGTTGGGCAGTACTTC CASSDSDRVGQYF
16 - TRBJ1-3 TRBV5-1 - TGCGCCAGCAGCTTGTCGGCACGGTCCTCTGGAAACACCATATATTTT CASSLSARSSGNTIYF
13 once TRBJ2-7 TRBV7-3 - TGTGCCAGCCCGATACGAGTGTCCCACGAGCAGTACTTC CASPIRVSHEQYF
12 - TRBJ2-7 TRBV28 - TGTGCCAGCAGTCCCCGTAAGCTCGAGCAGTACTTC CASSPRKLEQYF
12 - TRBJ2-2 TRBV6-6 - TGTGTTGGGGGTACCGCCACCGGGGAGCTGTTTTTT CVGGTATGELFF
13 many TRBJ1-2 TRBV6-1 TRBD1 TGTGCCAGCAGTGAGGACAGGGGTAATGGCTACACCTTC CASSEDRGNGYTF
15 few TRBJ2-7 TRBV11-2 TRBD1 TGTGCCAGCAGCTGGACAGGGGGTAAATCCTACGAGCAGTACTTC CASSWTGGKSYEQYF
14 - TRBJ1-4 TRBV18 - TGTGCCAGCTCACCCGGGGCAGGGACTGAAAAACTGTTTTTT CASSPGAGTEKLFF
14 - TRBJ2-3 TRBV7-3 - TGTGCCAGCAGCTTAGACGAAAGCACAGATACGCAGTATTTT CASSLDESTDTQYF
16 once TRBJ1-1 TRBV4-1 TRBD1 TGCGCCAGCAGCCAAGACTGGGACAGGGCGAACACTGAAGCTTTCTTT CASSQDWDRANTEAFF
15 - TRBJ2-3 TRBV9 TRBD2 TGTGCCAGCTCCGCGGGGGGTACTAGCACAGATACGCAGTATTTT CASSAGGTSTDTQYF
15 - TRBJ1-4 TRBV5-8 - TGTGCCAGCAGCTCCTACAGGGAGAGGGATGAAAAACTGTTTTTT CASSSYRERDEKLFF
16 - TRBJ2-1 TRBV7-6 TRBD2 TGTGCCAGCAGCTTAGATCACGGGGGAGGGAACAATGAGCAGTTCTTC CASSLDHGGGNNEQFF
15 - TRBJ1-5 TRBV7-2 - TGTGCCAGCAGCTTGCAGGGTACAATCAATCAGCCCCAGCATTTT CASSLQGTINQPQHF
13 - TRBJ1-2 TRBV18 - TGTGCCAGCTCTACAGGGTTCGGGGATGGCTACACCTTC CASSTGFGDGYTF
15 - TRBJ2-1 TRBV5-1 - TGCGCCAGCAGTACCCCCTCGGTATGGACCCATGAGCAGTTCTTC CASSTPSVWTHEQFF
14 few TRBJ2-6 TRBV21-1 - TGTGCCAGCAGCAACAACTCTGGGGCCAACGTCCTGACTTTC CASSNNSGANVLTF
16 once TRBJ2-3 TRBV11-1 TRBD1 TGTGCCAGCAGCTTAAATTGGGACAGGATCACAGATACGCAGTATTTT CASSLNWDRITDTQYF
15 - TRBJ1-5 TRBV4-1 - TGCGCCAGCAGCCAAGGGGTTACTTTCGAGCAGCCCCAGCATTTT CASSQGVTFEQPQHF
17 - TRBJ2-1 TRBV28 TRBD1 TGTGCCAGCAGACCAAATCCCGGGACAGGGCCTTACAATGAGCAGTTCTTC CASRPNPGTGPYNEQFF
15 - TRBJ2-3 TRBV18 - TGTGCCAGCTCACCAGCAGGGGTGGGCACAGATACGCAGTATTTT CASSPAGVGTDTQYF
17 - TRBJ1-4 TRBV5-4 TRBD1 TGTGCCAGCAGCCAGGGGACAGGGAGCACCACGGATGAAAAACTGTTTTTT CASSQGTGSTTDEKLFF
15 - TRBJ1-5 TRBV4-2 - TGTGCCAGCAGCCAAGAATTGAAGAGCAATCAGCCCCAGCATTTT CASSQELKSNQPQHF
14 once TRBJ2-4 TRBV30 - TGTGCCTGGAGTGGATCGGCGAGACAAAACATTCAGTACTTC CAWSGSARQNIQYF
14 - TRBJ1-2 TRBV5-1 - TGCGCCAGCAGCTTGACCGGGCCGATAACCGGCTACACCTTC CASSLTGPITGYTF
14 few TRBJ1-1 TRBV7-6 - TGTGCCAGCAGCTTAGGTGGCGCGGGGACTGAAGCTTTCTTT CASSLGGAGTEAFF
15 many TRBJ2-1 TRBV28 - TGTGCCAGCAGGACAGCAACTAGCTCCTACAATGAGCAGTTCTTC CASRTATSSYNEQFF
13 few TRBJ2-7 TRBV6-6 - TGTGCCAGCAGTTACGTTGACGAGTACGAGCAGTACTTC CASSYVDEYEQYF